The T cell receptor beta chain described here comes from a study of post-analysis software for immune sequencing data. Germline CDR1 reads MNHNS; CDR2 reads SASEGT. V lost 9 bases to trimming and J lost 3 bases, with 9 bases between them. The length of the CDR3 is 12 residues. The library was made from cDNA and included unique molecular identifiers. Out of 1 to 10 million T cells, roughly 0.5 million cDNA molecules were generated. A single record per CDR3 protein comes from TCRdb applying MiXCR to the PCR reads. The sample lists 650,000 to 900,000 distinct CDR3 sequences; roughly 50% were seen once. Whole-study results and caveats: TRBV segments more frequent in patients than in controls numbered a few and included TRBV5-6, TRBV5-1 and TRBV20-1. Samples from one preparation batch, clustered by F measure, grouped strongly together.

This clonotype was detected a few times. Its specificity is unknown. V and J are TRBV6-1 and TRBJ1-5; tentatively, D is TRBD1 (5 bases). The TCR sequence derives from a girl between 10 and 17 years old with multiple sclerosis. The material sequenced was blood. The CDR3 reads CASRQNNQPQHF. The CDR3 DNA is TGTGCCAGTAGACAGAACAATCAGCCCCAGCATTTT.